The rows below give T cell receptor beta chains drawn from one sample of a study of OX40 agonist ivuxolimab in advanced cancers. The data were produced by immunoSEQ multiplex PCR, yet TCRdb's version contains in-frame clones alone and is incomplete. Of approximately 100,000 clones listed, 70% to 85% are singletons. The material was CD4+ or CD8+ T cells sorted from blood, obtained in a trial of the OX40 agonist ivuxolimab. The receptors shown here come from an adult with an advanced solid tumor such as melanoma, head and neck, liver or kidney cancer. CDR3s include the opening cysteine and the closing phenylalanine or tryptophan. A D gene is named only where the DNA matches it firmly. Clone size, where shown, is once, few, many, or a class for clones that have expanded.

j_gene | abundance | v_gene | d_gene | CDR3aa | CDR3nt
TRBJ2-1 | NA | TRBV9 | TRBD2 | CATKPAGEAVDEQFF | TGTGCCACCAAGCCGGCGGGAGAGGCCGTCGATGAGCAGTTCTTC
TRBJ1-1 | NA | TRBV7-9 | NA | CASSESSQGKAFF | TGTGCCAGCAGCGAAAGCTCCCAGGGAAAGGCTTTCTTT
TRBJ1-3 | NA | TRBV7-9 | NA | CASSPPGPGNTIYF | TGTGCCAGCAGCCCACCTGGCCCTGGAAACACCATATATTTT
TRBJ2-5 | once | TRBV27 | TRBD1 | CASSSQGARGTQYF | TGTGCCAGCAGTTCCCAGGGGGCGCGCGGGACCCAGTACTTC
TRBJ1-1 | NA | TRBV15 | NA | CATSRDTEAFF | TGTGCCACCAGCAGAGACACTGAAGCTTTCTTT
TRBJ2-7 | NA | TRBV7-3 | NA | CASSLHLPNRF | TGTGCCAGCAGCTTACATCTCCCCAACCGCTTC
TRBJ1-2 | NA | TRBV6-5 | NA | CASSYSGIYGYTF | TGTGCCAGCAGTTACTCTGGGATTTATGGCTACACCTTC
TRBJ2-7 | NA | TRBV5-1 | NA | CASSLVAGVYEQYF | TGCGCCAGCAGCTTGGTGGCAGGGGTCTACGAGCAGTACTTC
TRBJ2-7 | NA | TRBV19 | TRBD2 | CASSIVAGGLEQYF | TGTGCCAGTAGTATAGTGGCGGGAGGTCTCGAGCAGTACTTC
TRBJ2-7 | NA | TRBV9 | NA | CASSVDDGRGYEQYF | TGTGCCAGCAGCGTAGATGATGGCAGGGGATACGAGCAGTACTTC
TRBJ2-5 | NA | TRBV7-8 | NA | CASSPPEQPETQYF | TGTGCCAGCAGCCCACCCGAGCAGCCAGAGACCCAGTACTTC
TRBJ2-1 | NA | TRBV10-3 | NA | CAIKNSYNEQFF | TGTGCCATCAAAAACAGTTACAATGAGCAGTTCTTC
TRBJ2-6 | NA | TRBV19 | TRBD1 | CASSQGVAGANVLTF | TGTGCCAGTAGTCAGGGGGTGGCTGGGGCCAACGTCCTGACTTTC
TRBJ2-7 | NA | TRBV10-3 | NA | CAISDSSSEQYF | TGTGCCATCAGTGATTCCTCCTCGGAGCAGTACTTC
TRBJ2-2 | NA | TRBV30 | NA | CASNPKGGTGELFF | TGTGCCAGCAACCCTAAGGGGGGCACCGGGGAGCTGTTTTTT
TRBJ1-5 | NA | TRBV2 | TRBD1 | CASSRDRNQPQHF | TGTGCCAGCAGTAGGGACAGGAATCAGCCCCAGCATTTT
TRBJ2-7 | NA | TRBV7-2 | NA | CASSFGFHEQYF | TGTGCCAGCAGCTTTGGGTTTCACGAGCAGTACTTC
TRBJ2-7 | NA | TRBV5-4 | NA | CASSQERTVGKRPYEQYF | TGCGCCAGCAGCCAAGAGAGGACCGTGGGAAAAAGACCCTACGAGCAGTACTTC
TRBJ1-5 | NA | TRBV28 | NA | CASTPTVGGIDQPQHF | TGTGCCAGCACACCAACGGTTGGGGGGATCGATCAGCCCCAGCATTTT
TRBJ1-2 | NA | TRBV11-2 | TRBD1 | CASSLVSGGAGDYGYTF | TGTGCCAGCAGCTTAGTCTCAGGGGGCGCCGGGGACTATGGCTACACCTTC